The T cell receptor beta chain described here comes from a study of blood T cell repertoires in COVID-19. V lost 1 base to trimming and J lost 5 bases; unmatched junction nucleotides: 0. CDR3 length equals 13 residues. CDR1 and CDR2 from the germline V gene are LNHNV and YYDKDF (reference sequence). The table came from immunoSEQ multiplex PCR; TCRdb's copy has only in-frame clones and leaves some out. The sample holds about 120,000 clones, less than 75% seen once. This clone was counted a single time. Sequenced material: peripheral blood. V usage is TRBV15 and J usage is TRBJ1-1; TRBD1 matches at 8 bases. This receptor was taken from a human donor with acute or convalescent COVID-19. The donor label of this sample is uncertain. CDR3 sequence reads: CATSRGTGTEAFF. The CDR3 coding sequence is TGTGCCACCAGCAGAGGGACAGGGACTGAAGCTTTCTTT.